What follows are 29 T cell receptor beta chains derived from one specimen sequenced in a study of cytomegalovirus exposure and HLA in healthy donors. The primer mix had 60 Vbeta and 13 Jbeta primers. TCRdb's table, derived via immunoSEQ multiplex PCR, lists solely in-frame clones and lacks some. Of roughly 120,000 clones listed, just under 75% are singletons. Sequenced: PBMCs. The receptors here all came from a man aged 60-69 years in good health and CMV-seropositive.

The chain has TRBV11-2 and TRBJ1-4; D not resolved. CDR1 SGHAT and CDR2 FQNNGV come from the germline V gene. V was pared by 1 base and J by 8 bases, with 11 bases between. This CDR3 is 14 amino acids long. CDR3: CASSLAGFWEKLFF. The CDR3 DNA reads TGTGCCAGCAGCTTAGCGGGGTTCTGGGAAAAACTGTTTTTT.

This sequence joins TRBV5-4 and TRBJ1-5; 7 positions agree with TRBD1. This CDR3 has 16 amino acids. V dropped 4 bases and J dropped 2; count of bases not matched to a gene: 9. Germline V gene sequence: CDR1 SGHNT, CDR2 YYREEE (reference sequence). CDR3 loop: CASSMTGSFGNQPQHF. The DNA for the CDR3 is TGTGCCAGCAGCATGACAGGGAGCTTTGGCAATCAGCCCCAGCATTTT.

The chain couples TRBV6-5 to TRBJ2-7; 8 bases align to TRBD1. Germline CDR1 and CDR2: MNHEY and SVGAGI. V was pared by 5 bases and J by 7 bases, with 7 bases of the junction left unmatched. The CDR3 length is 13 residues. The CDR3 spells CASSHGQGQEQYF. The CDR3 bases are TGTGCCAGCAGTCACGGACAGGGACAAGAGCAGTACTTC.

This rearrangement joins TRBV11-2 to TRBJ1-5; D gene ambiguous. The CDR3 totals 14 residues. V gave up 5 bases and J gave up 7 bases, with 15 bases separating them. Germline lookup yields CDR1 SGHAT and CDR2 FQNNGV. CDR3 DNA: TGTGCCAGCAGCGTCAAAAGGGCGGGCCAGCCCCAGCATTTT. This sequence encodes CASSVKRAGQPQHF.

V and J are TRBV10-3 and TRBJ1-3, with a possible D match to TRBD1 (5 bases). The CDR3 has 16 residues. Trimming took 2 bases from V and 4 from J, leaving 15 bases between them. Per germline, CDR1 ENHRY and CDR2 SYGVKD. Here the CDR3 reads CAISEGAGNTGNTIYF. The CDR3 DNA reads TGTGCCATCAGTGAGGGAGCAGGGAATACGGGAAACACCATATATTTT.

In regard to this clone: A junction end diverges from the germline sequence, so it may reflect a read error. The chain has TRBV7-7 and TRBJ2-2, with D possibly matching TRBD2 (6 bases). The length of the CDR3 is 15 residues. The germline gives CDR1 SSHAT, CDR2 FNYEAQ (reference sequence). The CDR3 DNA follows: TGTGCTAGCAGCCCGCTAAATGCGGGAACCGGGGAGCTGTTTTTT. Its translation is CASSPLNAGTGELFF.

This clone was seen a few times. The V call is TRBV7-9, the J call TRBJ1-5, with D tentatively TRBD1 (6 bases). V was cut by 5 bases and J by 0 bases, with 14 bases left in between. Per germline, CDR1 SEHNR and CDR2 FQNEAQ (reference sequence). The CDR3 is 16 amino acids. CDR3 DNA sequence: TGTGCCAGCAGCGCGGACAGACCTTTTAGCAATCAGCCCCAGCATTTT. This encodes CASSADRPFSNQPQHF. The variable domain in full, completed from reference TRBV7-9 and TRBJ1-5, reads DTGVSQNPRHKITKRGQNVTFRCDPISEHNRLYWYRQTLGQGPEFLTYFQNEAQLEKSRLLSDRFSAERPKGSFSTLEIQRTEQGDSAMYLCASSADRPFSNQPQHFGDGTRLSIL.

This chain links TRBV9 with TRBJ2-7, with TRBD2 matching over 8 bases. The CDR3 covers 15 residues. V shed 4 bases, J shed 2 bases, and the junction held 8 bases outside the gene matches. Germline CDR1 SGDLS, CDR2 YYNGEE. The CDR3 coding sequence is TGTGCCAGCAGCAGCTTTCCCGGGGGGGCCTACGAGCAGTACTTC. Protein: CASSSFPGGAYEQYF.

This chain links TRBV4-1 with TRBJ2-1; the match to TRBD1 covers 7 bases. The germline CDR1 and CDR2 sequences are MGHRA and YSYEKL. CDR3 length: 12 residues. With 0 bases clipped from V and 12 bases from J, the junction kept 2 bases outside the gene matches. The CDR3, as DNA: TGCGCCAGCAGCCAAGATTGGACAGGGCAGTTCTTC. Its protein product is CASSQDWTGQFF.

This clone was counted a few times. For the CDR3, the DNA is TGTGCCAGTATCCTAAATCGGGGGGCGAGGGACACTGAAGCTTTCTTT. This encodes CASILNRGARDTEAFF. The V and J genes are TRBV19 and TRBJ1-1; maybe TRBD1 (6 bases). This CDR3 has 16 amino acids. The germline V gene has CDR1 LNHDA and CDR2 SQIVND (reference sequence). V was cut by 7 bases and J by 3 bases, with 21 bases left in between.

The chain joins TRBV5-6 to TRBJ2-6; D gene ambiguous. The germline V gene has CDR1 SGHDT and CDR2 YYEEEE. This CDR3 is 14 amino acids long. V lost 5 bases and J lost 4, with 10 bases in between. The CDR3 sequence is CASRSAQGANVLTF. The DNA of the CDR3 is TGTGCCAGCAGGTCTGCTCAGGGGGCCAACGTCCTGACTTTC. Based on the CDR3 plus reference TRBV5-6 and TRBJ2-6, the full variable domain is DAGVTQSPTHLIKTRGQQVTLRCSPKSGHDTVSWYQQALGQGPQFIFQYYEEEERQRGNFPDRFSGHQFPNYSSELNVNALLLGDSALYLCASRSAQGANVLTFGAGSRLTVL.

This clone was observed a handful of times. The chain has TRBV5-1 and TRBJ1-1; TRBD1 might be the D (5 bases). Germline-derived CDR1 and CDR2 are SGHRS and YFSETQ. The CDR3 length is 14 residues. V gave up 1 base and J gave up 0 bases, with 7 bases separating them. Written as DNA, the CDR3 is TGCGCCAGCAGCTTGACAGGCATGAACACTGAAGCTTTCTTT. It yields the protein CASSLTGMNTEAFF.

The genes are TRBV19 and TRBJ2-7, with 8 nucleotides matching TRBD1. Germline loops: CDR1 LNHDA, CDR2 SQIVND (reference sequence). The V and J ends lost 4 bases and 2 bases, in that order; junction bases with no gene match: 7. The CDR3 contains 15 residues. The CDR3: CASSNSGTGAYEQYF. Here the CDR3 DNA reads TGTGCCAGTAGTAACTCCGGGACAGGAGCCTACGAGCAGTACTTC.

V usage is TRBV9 and J usage is TRBJ2-3; D is unclear. Trimming removed 1 base from V and 4 bases from J, with 10 bases in between. CDR3 length equals 14 residues. Germline values: CDR1 SGDLS, CDR2 YYNGEE. The CDR3 DNA reads as TGTGCCAGCAGCGTACTAGACTTCTCAGATACGCAGTATTTT. Amino acid sequence: CASSVLDFSDTQYF. Filled out from reference TRBV9 and TRBJ2-3, the complete variable domain reads DSGVTQTPKHLITATGQRVTLRCSPRSGDLSVYWYQQSLDQGLQFLIQYYNGEERAKGNILERFSAQQFPDLHSELNLSSLELGDSALYFCASSVLDFSDTQYFGPGTRLTVL.

The count of this clone is one. This chain links TRBV11-3 with TRBJ2-3, with 7 bases matching TRBD2. Germline V lookup: CDR1 SGHNT, CDR2 YENEEA. The length of the CDR3 is 15 residues. After removal of 0 bases from V and 8 bases from J, the junction contained 8 bases not matched to a gene. The CDR3 region has the DNA TGTGCCAGCAGCTTAGATGGGTCCTTAGCGGGTACGCAGTATTTT. Protein sequence: CASSLDGSLAGTQYF.

This clone came up a few times. The V and J genes are TRBV5-1 and TRBJ2-7; 8 bases map to TRBD1. V was pared by 1 base and J by 3 bases, with 12 bases of the junction left unmatched. The CDR3 consists of 17 residues. Germline V gene sequence: CDR1 SGHRS, CDR2 YFSETQ. Here the CDR3 reads CASSLHLNRDRLYEQYF. CDR3 DNA: TGCGCCAGCAGCTTGCACCTCAACCGGGACAGGCTCTACGAGCAGTACTTC.

The rearrangement joins TRBV5-4 to TRBJ1-6, with 8 bases fitting TRBD1. CDR1 is SGHNT and CDR2 is YYREEE in the germline V gene (reference sequence). The CDR3 runs 14 residues. V shed 4 bases and J 11 bases; nucleotides not matched to a gene: 8. CDR3 loop: CASSIGTGGTPLHF. Here the CDR3 DNA reads TGTGCCAGCAGCATAGGGACAGGCGGTACACCCCTCCACTTT.

V usage is TRBV5-4 and J usage is TRBJ2-7; the match to TRBD1 covers 8 bases. This CDR3 contains 15 residues. CDR1 is SGHNT and CDR2 is YYREEE in the germline V gene (reference sequence). V shed 3 bases, J shed 0 bases, and the junction held 5 bases outside the gene matches. CDR3 region: CASSSRTGSSYEQYF. The CDR3 DNA reads TGTGCCAGCAGCTCGCGGACAGGGAGCTCCTACGAGCAGTACTTC. Full variable domain (outside the CDR3, taken from reference TRBV5-4 and TRBJ2-7): ETGVTQSPTHLIKTRGQQVTLRCSSQSGHNTVSWYQQALGQGPQFIFQYYREEENGRGNFPPRFSGLQFPNYSSELNVNALELDDSALYLCASSSRTGSSYEQYFGPGTRLTVT.

The J gene is TRBJ1-5, the V gene TRBV10-2, with 7 bases identical to TRBD1. Trimming at V came to 6 bases and at J to 2 bases, leaving 7 bases not matched to a gene. The CDR3 consists of 15 residues. Looked up from germline, CDR1 is WSHSY and CDR2 is SAAADI. The CDR3 sequence: CASREEGARNQPQHF. In nucleotides, the CDR3 is TGCGCCAGCAGGGAGGAGGGGGCCCGCAATCAGCCCCAGCATTTT.

The gene calls are TRBV5-4 and TRBJ1-6; 9 bases line up with TRBD1. The CDR3 consists of 14 residues. From germline, CDR1 is SGHNT and CDR2 YYREEE (reference sequence). The V segment lost 4 bases and the J segment 6 bases; nucleotides outside the gene matches: 2. The CDR3 region has the DNA TGTGCCAGCAGCGTGACAGGGGGTAATTCACCCCTCCACTTT. Encoded protein: CASSVTGGNSPLHF.

The V gene is TRBV7-2, the J gene TRBJ1-2; 7 positions agree with TRBD1. V gave up 3 bases and J gave up 5 bases; unmatched junction bases: 12. Germline V gene lookup returns CDR1 SGHTA and CDR2 FQGNSA. The CDR3 contains 16 residues. DNA of the CDR3: TGTGCCAGCAGCTTTAGTAGGGAGACAGGGAGGTATGGCTACACCTTC. Residues: CASSFSRETGRYGYTF.

CDR3: CAWSVGAAGANVLTF. The CDR3 DNA reads TGTGCCTGGAGTGTAGGAGCGGCTGGGGCCAACGTCCTGACTTTC. The chain couples TRBV30 to TRBJ2-6; TRBD2 might be the D (5 bases). The length of the CDR3 is 15 residues. V gave up 0 bases and J gave up 2 bases, with 8 bases separating them. Germline CDR1 is GTSNPN and CDR2 is SVGIG (reference sequence).

V gene TRBV28 combines with J gene TRBJ1-5; D perhaps matches TRBD1 (5 bases). This CDR3 is built from 13 residues. Germline CDR1 is MDHEN and CDR2 is SYDVKM. Trimming shortened V by 7 bases and J by 4 bases, and 11 bases separated the two germline ends. This chain's CDR3 is CASIPGVNQPQHF. Here the CDR3 DNA reads TGTGCCAGCATCCCGGGGGTTAATCAGCCCCAGCATTTT.

The J gene is TRBJ2-3, the V gene TRBV11-2; perhaps TRBD1 as D (6 bases). V shed 5 bases and J shed 3 bases, with 15 bases lying between them. CDR1 and CDR2 from the germline V gene are SGHAT and FQNNGV. This CDR3 spans 15 amino acids. This chain's CDR3 is CASSLIGGRTDTQYF. CDR3 bases: TGTGCCAGCAGCCTTATAGGGGGTCGTACAGATACGCAGTATTTT.

The chain carries TRBV7-9 and TRBJ2-5, with 14 bases fitting TRBD2. J was trimmed by 4 bases and V by 5 bases; bases with no gene match: 0. Germline-derived CDR1 and CDR2 are SEHNR and FQNEAQ (reference sequence). The CDR3 sequence is 14 residues long. The CDR3 reads CASSGTSGGETQYF. Written as DNA, the CDR3 is TGTGCCAGCAGCGGGACTAGCGGGGGAGAGACCCAGTACTTC.

This clone came up a few times. The genes are TRBV28 and TRBJ1-4; possibly TRBD1 for D (6 bases). CDR1 is MDHEN and CDR2 is SYDVKM in the germline V gene. The V gene lost 6 bases and the J gene lost 8 bases, with 16 bases spanning the gap. This CDR3 contains 14 residues. The CDR3 here is CASSRGGRGEKLFF. CDR3 in DNA: TGTGCCAGCAGCCGAGGGGGTCGAGGGGAAAAACTGTTTTTT.

The genes are TRBV19 and TRBJ2-2, with TRBD1 as a possible D gene (6 bases). V lost 5 bases, J lost 2 bases, and 12 bases lay in between. The germline V gene encodes CDR1 LNHDA and CDR2 SQIVND (reference sequence). The CDR3 has 15 residues. The chain's CDR3 is CASSVTGRNTGELFF. As DNA, the CDR3 is TGTGCCAGTAGTGTGACAGGACGAAACACCGGGGAGCTGTTTTTT.

The chain links TRBV19 to TRBJ2-3; TRBD2 might be the D (6 bases). The CDR3 runs 12 residues. V shed 3 bases and J shed 10 bases, with 11 bases lying between them. CDR1 LNHDA and CDR2 SQIVND come from the germline V gene (reference sequence). CDR3 region: CASSIAGSAQYF. CDR3 DNA: TGTGCCAGTAGTATTGCGGGATCCGCGCAGTATTTT.

The CDR3 DNA follows: TGTGCCAGTAGCCAAGGCAGGGTGGATCAGCCCCAGCATTTT. As protein: CASSQGRVDQPQHF. J is TRBJ1-5 and V is TRBV19; maybe TRBD1 (5 bases). Germline CDR1 and CDR2: LNHDA and SQIVND (reference sequence). CDR3 size: 14 residues. Trimming cost V 6 bases and J 5 bases, with 14 bases left between them.